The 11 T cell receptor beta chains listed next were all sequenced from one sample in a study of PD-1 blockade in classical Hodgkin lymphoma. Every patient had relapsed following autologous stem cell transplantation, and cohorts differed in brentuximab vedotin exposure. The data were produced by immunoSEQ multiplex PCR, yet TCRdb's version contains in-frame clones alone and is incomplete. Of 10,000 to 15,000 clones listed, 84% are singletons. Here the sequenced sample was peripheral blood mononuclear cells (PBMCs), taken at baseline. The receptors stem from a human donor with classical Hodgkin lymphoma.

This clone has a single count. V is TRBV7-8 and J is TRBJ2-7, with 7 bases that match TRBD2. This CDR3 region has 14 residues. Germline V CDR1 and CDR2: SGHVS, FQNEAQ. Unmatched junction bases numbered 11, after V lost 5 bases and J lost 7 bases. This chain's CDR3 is CASSVTSNLREQYF. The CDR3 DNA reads TGTGCCAGCAGCGTGACTAGCAACCTGAGGGAGCAGTACTTC.

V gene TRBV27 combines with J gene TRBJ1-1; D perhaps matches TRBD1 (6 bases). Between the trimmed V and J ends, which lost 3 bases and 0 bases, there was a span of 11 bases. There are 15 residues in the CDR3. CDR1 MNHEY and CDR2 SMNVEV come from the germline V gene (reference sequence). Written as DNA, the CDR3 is TGTGCCAGCAGTTTCCAGGGGCAAATGAACACTGAAGCTTTCTTT. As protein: CASSFQGQMNTEAFF.

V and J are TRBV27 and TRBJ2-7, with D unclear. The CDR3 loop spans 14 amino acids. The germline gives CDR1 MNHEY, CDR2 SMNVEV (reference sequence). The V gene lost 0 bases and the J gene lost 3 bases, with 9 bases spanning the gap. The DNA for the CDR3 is TGTGCCAGCAGTTTATCCGTGACAAACTACGAGCAGTACTTC. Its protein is CASSLSVTNYEQYF.

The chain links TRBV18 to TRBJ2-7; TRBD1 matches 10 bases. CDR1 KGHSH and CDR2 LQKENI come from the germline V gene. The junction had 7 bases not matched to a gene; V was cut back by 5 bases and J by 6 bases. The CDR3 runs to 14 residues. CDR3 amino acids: CASSTTGTGVEQYF. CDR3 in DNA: TGTGCCAGCTCAACAACCGGGACAGGGGTCGAGCAGTACTTC.

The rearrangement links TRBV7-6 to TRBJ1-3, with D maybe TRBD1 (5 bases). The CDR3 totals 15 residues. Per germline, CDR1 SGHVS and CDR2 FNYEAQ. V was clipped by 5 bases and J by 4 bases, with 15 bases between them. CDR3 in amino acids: CASSTRTSQGNTIYF. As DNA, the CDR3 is TGTGCCAGCAGCACACGGACAAGTCAGGGAAACACCATATATTTT.

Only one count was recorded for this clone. CDR3 DNA: TGTGCCAGCAGCAGAAGGACGGATAGCAATCAGCCCCAGCATTTT. Its protein product is CASSRRTDSNQPQHF. The V call is TRBV7-2, the J call TRBJ1-5; no definite D call. This CDR3 is built from 15 residues. Per the germline V gene, CDR1 is SGHTA and CDR2 is FQGNSA. With 5 bases removed from V and 0 bases from J, the gap between germline ends came to 11 bases.

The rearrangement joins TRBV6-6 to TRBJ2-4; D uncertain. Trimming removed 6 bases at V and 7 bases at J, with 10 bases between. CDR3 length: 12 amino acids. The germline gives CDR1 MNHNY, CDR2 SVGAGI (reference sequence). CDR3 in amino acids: CASSRPRNIQYF. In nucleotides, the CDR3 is TGTGCCAGCAGCCGCCCCCGGAACATTCAGTACTTC.

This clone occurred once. This chain's CDR3 is CASSNDRAGGYTF. In nucleotides, the CDR3 is TGTGCCAGCAGCAACGACAGGGCCGGGGGCTACACCTTC. The chain combines TRBV28 with TRBJ1-2, with TRBD1 matching over 7 bases. From germline, CDR1 is MDHEN and CDR2 SYDVKM. The V and J ends lost 6 bases and 8 bases, in that order; junction bases with no gene match: 9. The CDR3 is 13 amino acids.

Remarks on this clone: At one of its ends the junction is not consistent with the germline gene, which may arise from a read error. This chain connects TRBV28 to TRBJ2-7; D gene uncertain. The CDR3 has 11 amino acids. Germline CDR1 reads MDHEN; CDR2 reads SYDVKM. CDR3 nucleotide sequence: TGTGCCAGCAGTACCGGCTGGCCCGTGGACTTC. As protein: CASSTGWPVDF. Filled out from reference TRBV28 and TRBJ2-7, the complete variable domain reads DVKVTQSSRYLVKRTGEKVFLECVQDMDHENMFWYRQDPGLGLRLIYFSYDVKMKEKGDIPEGYSVSREKKERFSLILESASTNQTSMYLCASSTGWPVDFGPGTRLTVT.

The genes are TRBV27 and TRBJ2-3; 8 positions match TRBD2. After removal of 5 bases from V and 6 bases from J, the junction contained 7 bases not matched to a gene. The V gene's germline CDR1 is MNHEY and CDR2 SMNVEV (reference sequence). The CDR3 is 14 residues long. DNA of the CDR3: TGTGCCAGCAGTCCCGGGGGGGCCGTGGATACGCAGTATTTT. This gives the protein CASSPGGAVDTQYF.

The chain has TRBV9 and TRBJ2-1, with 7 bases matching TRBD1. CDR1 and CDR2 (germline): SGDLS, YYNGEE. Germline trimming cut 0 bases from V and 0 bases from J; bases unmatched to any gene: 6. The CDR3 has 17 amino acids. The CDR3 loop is CASSVERGPPSYNEQFF. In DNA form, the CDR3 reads TGTGCCAGCAGCGTAGAAAGGGGGCCGCCCTCCTACAATGAGCAGTTCTTC.